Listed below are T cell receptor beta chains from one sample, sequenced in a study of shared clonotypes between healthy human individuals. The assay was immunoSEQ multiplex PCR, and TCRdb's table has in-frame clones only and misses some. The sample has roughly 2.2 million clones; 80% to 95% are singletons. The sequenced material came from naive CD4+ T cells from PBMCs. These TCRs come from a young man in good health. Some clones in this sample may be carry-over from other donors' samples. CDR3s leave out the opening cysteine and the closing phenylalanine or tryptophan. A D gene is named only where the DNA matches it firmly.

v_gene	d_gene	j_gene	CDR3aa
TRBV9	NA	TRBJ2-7	ASSVGQGFYEQY
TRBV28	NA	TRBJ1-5	ASSWSSRGTNQPQH
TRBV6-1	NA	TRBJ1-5	ASSLRGDQPQH
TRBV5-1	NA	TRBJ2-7	ASSLAGSYEQY
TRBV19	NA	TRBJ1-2	ASSTGGFNYGYT
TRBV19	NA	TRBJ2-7	ASSPPGAAAYEQY
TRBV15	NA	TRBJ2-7	ATSREAGQKSYEQY
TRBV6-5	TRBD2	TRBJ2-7	ASRRAGGSYEQY
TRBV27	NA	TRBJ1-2	ASRMGGLPGNNGYT
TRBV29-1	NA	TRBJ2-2	SSIRDSPTGELF
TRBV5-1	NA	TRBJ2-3	ASGGRGGPTDTQY
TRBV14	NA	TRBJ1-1	ASSSQGGAF
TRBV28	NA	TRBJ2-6	ASSESSSGANVLT
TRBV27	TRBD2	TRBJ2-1	ASRNRLAGYNEQF
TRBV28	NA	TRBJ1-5	ASSIQPQH
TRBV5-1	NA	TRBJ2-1	ASSLGRTLYNEQF
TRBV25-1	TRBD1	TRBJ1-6	ASSSRTGSSYNSPLH
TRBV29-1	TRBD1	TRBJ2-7	SVQRDSGLYEQY
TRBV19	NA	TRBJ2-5	ASSITGAETQY
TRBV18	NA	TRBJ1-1	ASSPGGLGTEAF
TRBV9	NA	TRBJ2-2	ASSVLVTGELF
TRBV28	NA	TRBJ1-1	ASSSPGGNTEAF
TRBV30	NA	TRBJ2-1	ASLAEAYNEQF
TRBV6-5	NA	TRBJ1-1	ASSYGGVAF
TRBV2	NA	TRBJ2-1	ASSDGRKLYNEQF
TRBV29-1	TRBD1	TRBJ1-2	SLAEGQGFGYT
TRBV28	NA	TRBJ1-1	ASSLVPTLNTEAF
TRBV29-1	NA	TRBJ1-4	SVGVGLGEKLF
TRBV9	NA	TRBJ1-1	ASSVFETGNTEAF
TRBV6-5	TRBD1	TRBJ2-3	ASRTTGVETDTQY
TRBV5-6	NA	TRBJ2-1	ASSSLRAAEQF
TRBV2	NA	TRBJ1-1	ASSVGAMNTEAF
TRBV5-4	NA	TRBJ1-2	ASSGDAGYT
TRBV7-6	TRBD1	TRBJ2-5	ASSFWRGQGGATQY
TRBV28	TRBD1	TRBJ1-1	ASSRTGGNMNTEAF
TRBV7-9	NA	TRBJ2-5	ASSVGLPQLLETQY
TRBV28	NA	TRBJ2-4	ASSFRGEGSAKNIQY
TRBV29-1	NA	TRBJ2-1	SVLLVNEQF
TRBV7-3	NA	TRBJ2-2	ASSSAVSGELF
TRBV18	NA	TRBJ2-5	ASSPGWSGRETQY
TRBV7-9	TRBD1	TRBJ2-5	ASSPTKSSQGAVQY
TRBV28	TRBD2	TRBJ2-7	ASSQPGLGVYEQY
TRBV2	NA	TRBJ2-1	ASNRVGAYNEQF